The source of this T cell receptor (beta chain) is a study of T cells in Graves' hyperthyroidism and ophthalmopathy. Study findings and constraints: Most clonotypes expanded in the thyroid (above 0.001) were also present in blood.

TCR beta CDR3 region amplification was performed from RNA transcripts. With the HTBI primer set, the TCR CDR3 went through a first round of RT-PCR. TCRdb processed the multiplex PCR reads anew with MiXCR; each CDR3 protein has one entry. The profile shows fewer than 600,000 distinct CDR3 sequences, around 15% of them singletons. Hyperthyroidism of Graves' type that showed no ophthalmopathy progression within 18 months was stable. Pregnant or lactating patients were excluded, as were those with uncontrolled infection or other autoimmune disease. Based on clinical symptoms, serum thyroxine and TRAb, thyroid ultrasound and orbital computed tomography, diagnoses were reached. The germline V gene has CDR1 MNHEY and CDR2 SMNVEV (reference sequence). The V end was cut by 1 base, the J end by 4 bases, with 11 bases between. The CDR3 extends over 15 amino acids. Comments on this clonotype: The antigen remains unidentified.

The chain combines TRBV27 with TRBJ2-1; D is perhaps TRBD2 (6 bases). The sequence was collected from a woman in her 40s with Graves' hyperthyroidism. Sequencing used blood. The CDR3 DNA follows: TGTGCCAGCAGTTTATATGCGGGGCGGTACAATGAGCAGTTCTTC. The encoded protein is CASSLYAGRYNEQFF.